Listed here are 23 T cell receptor beta chains from one sample, sequenced in a study of regulatory T cells in long-lasting Graves disease. The authors built TCR beta libraries using iRepertoire HTBI primers and Arm-PCR of CDR3 regions. MiXCR, applied by TCRdb to the multiplex PCR reads, yields one record per CDR3 protein. Among roughly 500,000 distinct CDR3 sequences, 12% to 15% were seen once, and the ten largest hold roughly 15%. Time point denoted: newly diagnosed GD, antithyroid drugs for less than 3 months. Preparation of the TCR library used RNA extracted from PBMCs. The data were also submitted as part of a second study, on T cells in Graves' hyperthyroidism and ophthalmopathy.

The source material was peripheral blood mononuclear cells (PBMCs), sampled at new diagnosis, from a patient treated with antithyroid drugs. These receptors all stem from a woman in her forties or fifties with Graves disease.

This clonotype was seen many times. The gene calls are TRBV6-2 or TRBV6-3 and TRBJ1-1; D perhaps matches TRBD1 (5 bases). CDR3 length: 15 amino acids. V lost 2 bases and J lost 3, with 13 bases in between. Germline assignment: CDR1 MNHEY and CDR2 SVGEGT. The CDR3 nucleotides are TGTGCCAGCAGTTACGGGCGGGGGATGGACACTGAAGCTTTCTTT. This encodes CASSYGRGMDTEAFF.

In this sample, this clonotype turned up many times. The chain has TRBV18 and TRBJ2-3, with D possibly matching TRBD2 (7 bases). The CDR3 is 16 amino acids. The V and J ends lost 3 bases and 4 bases respectively, with 17 bases between them. CDR1 and CDR2 from the germline V gene are KGHSH and LQKENI. CDR3 sequence reads: CASSPLESGGSDTQYF. The CDR3 DNA is TGTGCCAGCTCACCCCTCGAGTCGGGGGGCTCAGATACGCAGTATTTT. Using reference TRBV18 and TRBJ2-3 for the parts outside the CDR3, the full variable domain is NAGVMQNPRHLVRRRGQEARLRCSPMKGHSHVYWYRQLPEEGLKFMVYLQKENIIDESGMPKERFSAEFPKEGPSILRIQQVVRGDSAAYFCASSPLESGGSDTQYFGPGTRLTVL.

The sample holds many counts of this clonotype. The chain uses TRBV30 and TRBJ1-4; tentative D call: TRBD1 (5 bases). The V gene's germline CDR1 is GTSNPN and CDR2 SVGIG (reference sequence). V was shortened by 2 bases and J by 4 bases, with 8 bases between the two germline ends. The CDR3 runs 13 residues. Here the CDR3 DNA reads TGTGCCTGGAGTTACAGGTATAATGAAAAACTGTTTTTT. Its translation is CAWSYRYNEKLFF.

This clonotype showed up many times. This chain joins TRBV6-2 or TRBV6-3 and TRBJ2-3, with a tentative D call TRBD1 (6 bases). Germline V gene data show CDR1 as MNHEY and CDR2 as SVGEGT. V lost 6 bases, J lost 0 bases, and 16 bases lay in between. This CDR3 comprises 16 residues. The DNA of the CDR3 is TGTGCCAGCAGCTTCGACAGGACCCCTAGCACAGATACGCAGTATTTT. Protein sequence: CASSFDRTPSTDTQYF.

The chain couples TRBV30 to TRBJ2-7; either TRBD1 or TRBD2 may supply D (5 bases each). CDR3 length: 15 residues. Germline V gene lookup returns CDR1 GTSNPN and CDR2 SVGIG (reference sequence). V was clipped by 0 bases and J by 0 bases, with 12 bases between them. The CDR3 nucleotides read TGTGCCTGGAGTGTCCGGTGGGGGACCTCCTACGAGCAGTACTTC. Translation gives CAWSVRWGTSYEQYF.

Ten or more counts support this clonotype. The chain has TRBV5-1 and TRBJ2-7; no firm D call. Germline V CDR1 and CDR2: SGHRS, YFSETQ. Trimming took 2 bases from V and 0 from J, leaving 12 bases between them. This CDR3 spans 15 amino acids. For the CDR3, the DNA is TGCGCCAGCAGCTTAGTTCCAGGAGTCTCCTACGAGCAGTACTTC. Its protein is CASSLVPGVSYEQYF.

Worth noting for this clonotype: A far bigger clonotype differs at one base, so this is likely a read error. The chain joins TRBV6-1 to TRBJ1-5; D not certain. V gave up 2 bases and J gave up 3 bases, with 2 bases separating them. CDR1 MNHNS and CDR2 SASEGT come from the germline V gene. This CDR3 spans 12 amino acids. CDR3 nucleotide sequence: TGTGCCAGCAGTGAAATCAATCAGCCCCAGCATTTT. Translation gives CASSEINQPQHF.

This clonotype turned up a few times. V usage is TRBV12-3 or TRBV12-4 and J usage is TRBJ2-2; 9 nucleotides align to TRBD1. Trimming removed 0 bases from V and 5 bases from J; junction bases left unmatched: 10. The CDR3 is made up of 18 amino acids. The CDR3 loop is CASSLAPWTGVDTGELFF. CDR3 in DNA: TGTGCCAGCAGTTTAGCACCTTGGACAGGGGTGGATACCGGGGAGCTGTTTTTT.

This clonotype was found many times. One end of the junction fails to match germline, which may point to a read error. The chain carries TRBV5-1 and TRBJ1-2; tentative D call: TRBD1 (5 bases). CDR1 and CDR2 from the germline V gene are SGHRS and YFSETQ. The CDR3 has 13 amino acids. CDR3 nucleotides: TGTGCCAGCAGTTTAGTCCAGGGCTATGGCTACACCTTC. Translated, it gives CASSLVQGYGYTF.

This clonotype was detected many times. The rearrangement uses TRBV5-1 and TRBJ2-5, with D maybe TRBD1 (5 bases). CDR1 SGHRS and CDR2 YFSETQ come from the germline V gene. Trimming removed 4 bases at V and 5 bases at J, with 18 bases between. The CDR3 runs to 15 residues. Here the CDR3 reads CASSNRQPRMETQYF. The CDR3 bases are TGCGCCAGCAGCAATCGACAGCCCCGCATGGAGACCCAGTACTTC.

This clonotype showed up just a few times. The chain joins TRBV3-1 to TRBJ2-5, with 9 positions matching TRBD1. J gave up 1 base and V 5 bases, and 5 bases lay outside the gene matches. CDR3 length equals 15 residues. The germline CDR1 and CDR2 sequences are LGHDT and YNNKEL (reference sequence). This chain's CDR3 is CASSKPGQGQETQYF. DNA for the CDR3: TGTGCCAGCAGCAAACCGGGACAGGGCCAAGAGACCCAGTACTTC.

This clonotype has more than one count but fewer than ten. The CDR3 DNA follows: TGTGCCAGTTCAATTAGCGGGTTGGCTGGCAATGAGCAGTTCTTC. Its protein product is CASSISGLAGNEQFF. This sequence joins TRBV25-1 and TRBJ2-1; TRBD2 matches 7 bases. The V gene's germline CDR1 is MGHDK and CDR2 SYGVNS. The V gene end was trimmed by 9 bases and the J gene end by 6 bases; junction bases not matched to a gene: 14. The CDR3 is made up of 15 amino acids.

This clonotype was recorded a few times. V and J are TRBV3-1 and TRBJ2-1, with D tentatively TRBD2 (7 bases). Deletions cut 4 bases from V and 2 bases from J, with 18 bases between. CDR3 length: 17 amino acids. From germline, CDR1 is LGHDT and CDR2 YNNKEL (reference sequence). Here the CDR3 DNA reads TGTGCCAGCAGCCCGGGGGGCCTTCCCACTGCCTACAATGAGCAGTTCTTC. Its translation: CASSPGGLPTAYNEQFF.

This clonotype was seen at least ten times. The rearrangement links TRBV10-1 to TRBJ2-1; 11 bases are shared with TRBD2. The ends lost 3 bases at V and 6 bases at J; junction bases unmatched: 4. The CDR3 consists of 15 residues. CDR1 is WNHNN, CDR2 SYGVQD, per germline (reference sequence). The CDR3 region has the DNA TGCGCCAGCAGTGAAGGGACTAGCGGAGCCAATGAGCAGTTCTTC. Translating it yields CASSEGTSGANEQFF.

The table lists this clonotype with many counts. The CDR3 loop reads CASSLTPLAGGPPQAYNEQFF. In nucleotides, the CDR3 is TGTGCCAGCAGCTTAACTCCCTTGGCGGGAGGGCCCCCTCAGGCCTACAATGAGCAGTTCTTC. The chain combines TRBV7-3 with TRBJ2-1; TRBD2 matches at 9 bases. V trimming: 0 bases; J trimming: 2 bases; junction bases outside the gene matches: 17. The CDR3 length is 21 residues. Germline CDR1 SGHTA, CDR2 FQGTGA.

This clonotype showed up many times. The rearrangement uses TRBV5-1 and TRBJ1-4; D not resolved. Germline V lookup: CDR1 SGHRS, CDR2 YFSETQ. The V gene lost 3 bases and the J gene lost 7 bases, with 10 bases spanning the gap. The CDR3 covers 13 residues. The CDR3 sequence is CASSWLRGEKLFF. CDR3 DNA sequence: TGCGCCAGCAGCTGGCTTCGAGGTGAAAAACTGTTTTTT. Full variable domain (missing parts from reference TRBV5-1 and TRBJ1-4): KAGVTQTPRYLIKTRGQQVTLSCSPISGHRSVSWYQQTPGQGLQFLFEYFSETQRNKGNFPGRFSGRQFSNSRSEMNVSTLELGDSALYLCASSWLRGEKLFFGSGTQLSVL.

The rearrangement joins TRBV5-1 to TRBJ2-7; a weak D match, TRBD2 (5 bases). V shed 7 bases and J shed 2 bases, with 10 bases lying between them. The length of the CDR3 is 12 residues. Per the germline V gene, CDR1 is SGHRS and CDR2 is YFSETQ. As DNA, the CDR3 is TGCGCCAGCGGGCAGGAGGCCTACGAGCAGTACTTC. Translating gives CASGQEAYEQYF.

The rearrangement uses TRBV28 and TRBJ1-2; the D is unclear. This CDR3 spans 16 amino acids. V was shortened by 8 bases and J by 3 bases, with 22 bases between the two germline ends. Germline V lookup: CDR1 MDHEN, CDR2 SYDVKM. For the CDR3, the DNA is TGTGCCAGCGGATTATGGCGGACCTTGCGGGACTATGGCTACACCTTC. It is translated as CASGLWRTLRDYGYTF.

This clonotype was counted ten times or more. The chain carries TRBV28 and TRBJ2-7, with 7 nucleotides matching TRBD1. The CDR3 consists of 14 residues. J lost 6 bases, V lost 5 bases, and 10 bases had no gene match. Germline CDR1 reads MDHEN; CDR2 reads SYDVKM. Here the CDR3 reads CASSAPPRDSEQYF. CDR3 coding DNA: TGTGCCAGCAGTGCTCCCCCCCGGGACAGCGAGCAGTACTTC.

The rearrangement links TRBV6-1 to TRBJ2-1, with TRBD2 matching over 16 bases. CDR3 length: 16 amino acids. V gave up 6 bases and J gave up 6 bases; unmatched junction bases: 5. The V gene's germline CDR1 is MNHNS and CDR2 SASEGT. This CDR3 is CASSGTSGRGFNEQFF. The CDR3 nucleotides read TGTGCCAGCAGCGGGACTAGCGGGAGGGGTTTCAATGAGCAGTTCTTC.

This clonotype occurred a few times. The gene calls are TRBV4-1 and TRBJ1-1; no clear D gene. The CDR3 length is 14 residues. Trimming left V 2 bases short and J 4 bases short, with 11 bases between. Germline loops: CDR1 MGHRA, CDR2 YSYEKL. CDR3 nucleotides: TGCGCCAGCAGCCAACAGGATGGATTCACTGAAGCTTTCTTT. Its protein product is CASSQQDGFTEAFF.

This clonotype occurred once. Since a much larger clone is just one base distant, this may be a read error. This rearrangement joins TRBV15 to TRBJ2-7, with TRBD2 as a possible D gene (5 bases). Trimming cost V 5 bases and J 2 bases, with 19 bases left between them. This CDR3 region has 16 residues. Germline V gene data show CDR1 as LNHNV and CDR2 as YYDKDF (reference sequence). The CDR3 is CATSGLAREKTYEQYF. The DNA of the CDR3 is TGTGCCACCAGCGGGTTAGCGCGAGAAAAAACCTACGAGCAGTACTTC. The whole variable domain, filled in from reference TRBV15 and TRBJ2-7, reads DAMVIQNPRYQVTQFGKPVTLSCSQTLNHNVMYWYQQKSSQAPKLLFHYYDKDFNNEADTPDNFQSRRPNTSFCFLDIRSPGLGDTAMYLCATSGLAREKTYEQYFGPGTRLTVT.

This clonotype has only a few counts. The chain links TRBV5-5 to TRBJ2-2, with D perhaps given as TRBD1 or TRBD2 (5 bases each). Trimming removed 3 bases from V and 2 bases from J, with 11 bases in between. Germline CDR1 reads SGHKS; CDR2 reads YYEKEE (reference sequence). The CDR3 is 15 amino acids. CDR3 amino acids: CASSSGTINTGELFF. The CDR3 nucleotides read TGTGCCAGCAGCTCCGGGACGATAAACACCGGGGAGCTGTTTTTT.